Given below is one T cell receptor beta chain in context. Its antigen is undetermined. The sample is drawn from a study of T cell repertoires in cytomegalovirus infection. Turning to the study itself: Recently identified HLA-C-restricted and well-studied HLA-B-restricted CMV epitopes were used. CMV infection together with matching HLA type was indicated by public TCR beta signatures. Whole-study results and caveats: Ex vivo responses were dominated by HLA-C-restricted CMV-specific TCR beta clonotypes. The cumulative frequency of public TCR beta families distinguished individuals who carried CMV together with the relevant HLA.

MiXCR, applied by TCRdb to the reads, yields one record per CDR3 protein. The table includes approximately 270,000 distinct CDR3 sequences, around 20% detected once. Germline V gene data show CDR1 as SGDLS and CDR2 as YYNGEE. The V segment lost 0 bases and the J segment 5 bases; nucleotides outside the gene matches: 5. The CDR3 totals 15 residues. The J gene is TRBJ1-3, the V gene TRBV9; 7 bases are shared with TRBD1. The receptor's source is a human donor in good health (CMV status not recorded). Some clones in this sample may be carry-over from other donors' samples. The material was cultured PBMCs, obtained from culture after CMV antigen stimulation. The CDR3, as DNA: TGTGCCAGCAGCGTAGAGGGGGCTAATCGAAACACCATATATTTT. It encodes CASSVEGANRNTIYF.